This passage covers 25 T cell receptor beta chains from one sample sequenced in a study of control samples from healthy donors and cancer patients. Using immunoSEQ multiplex PCR, the repertoire was profiled, and TCRdb retains in-frame clones only, with some absent. The sample shows about 160,000 clones, 85% to 90% of them seen only once. The specimen was blood. Source of these receptors: a man under 40 in good health.

J is TRBJ2-5 and V is TRBV19, with 9 bases lining up with TRBD2. V shed 3 bases, J shed 7 bases, and the junction held 6 bases outside the gene matches. This CDR3 region has 14 residues. Germline V CDR1 and CDR2: LNHDA, SQIVND (reference sequence). The CDR3 protein is CASSIDGGRATQYF. CDR3 in DNA: TGTGCCAGTAGTATTGATGGCGGGAGGGCGACCCAGTACTTC.

J is TRBJ2-5 and V is TRBV5-1; the D gene is possibly TRBD2 (5 bases). Germline values: CDR1 SGHRS, CDR2 YFSETQ. V lost 1 base, J lost 2 bases, and 9 bases lay in between. The CDR3 has 14 amino acids. The CDR3 loop reads CASSLTSLQETQYF. The DNA of the CDR3 is TGCGCCAGCAGCTTGACTAGTTTACAAGAGACCCAGTACTTC.

CDR3 protein: CASSAQLGTDTQYF. CDR3 in DNA: TGTGCCAGCAGCGCCCAGTTGGGCACAGATACGCAGTATTTT. The chain employs TRBV3-1 (or the pseudogene TRBV3-2) and TRBJ2-3; no reliable D call. V was trimmed by 5 bases and J by 1 base, leaving 10 bases between them. CDR3 length: 14 residues. Germline CDR1 LGHDT, CDR2 YNNKEL (reference sequence).

This clone was seen just once. The V and J genes are TRBV18 and TRBJ1-1, with 8 positions matching TRBD1. V was pared by 3 bases and J by 4 bases, with 4 bases of the junction left unmatched. The CDR3 has 14 residues. Germline V gene data show CDR1 as KGHSH and CDR2 as LQKENI. CDR3 nucleotide sequence: TGTGCCAGCTCACCGATAACAGGGGGCACTGAAGCTTTCTTT. It is translated as CASSPITGGTEAFF.

The chain recombines TRBV9 with TRBJ1-4; 7 bases are shared with TRBD1. Germline CDR1 is SGDLS and CDR2 is YYNGEE. The CDR3 totals 15 residues. V was pared by 1 base and J by 5 bases, with 5 bases of the junction left unmatched. DNA of the CDR3: TGTGCCAGCAGCGTAACGACAGGGCTGAATGAAAAACTGTTTTTT. Amino acids: CASSVTTGLNEKLFF.

The rearrangement links TRBV9 to TRBJ2-3; D remains unclear. The V end was cut by 2 bases, the J end by 9 bases, with 13 bases between. Germline V CDR1 and CDR2: SGDLS, YYNGEE. This CDR3 is 13 amino acids long. The CDR3 sequence: CASSVGWARTQYF. The CDR3 nucleotides are TGTGCCAGCAGCGTCGGGTGGGCTAGGACGCAGTATTTT.

The V gene is TRBV13, the J gene TRBJ2-3; the match to TRBD2 covers 7 bases. The junction had 11 bases not matched to a gene; V was cut back by 5 bases and J by 3 bases. CDR3 length equals 16 residues. The germline V gene has CDR1 PRHDT and CDR2 FYEKMQ (reference sequence). DNA of the CDR3: TGTGCCAGCAGCCGGACTCCGGGAGGTATTACAGATACGCAGTATTTT. Encoded protein: CASSRTPGGITDTQYF.

V usage is TRBV7-2 and J usage is TRBJ1-2; no firm D call. Looked up from germline, CDR1 is SGHTA and CDR2 is FQGNSA. There are 12 residues in the CDR3. Trimming stripped 3 bases from V and 2 bases from J, with 4 bases between. The CDR3 reads CASSFLNYGYTF. DNA for the CDR3: TGTGCCAGCAGCTTTTTGAACTATGGCTACACCTTC.

The chain links TRBV5-5 to TRBJ2-3, with 8 bases aligning to TRBD2. The V and J ends lost 4 bases and 1 base, in that order; junction bases with no gene match: 5. The CDR3 runs 15 residues. Germline V gene data show CDR1 as SGHKS and CDR2 as YYEKEE (reference sequence). This CDR3 reads CASSPTSGGTDTQYF. The DNA of the CDR3 is TGTGCCAGCAGCCCCACTAGCGGAGGCACAGATACGCAGTATTTT. Variable domain in full (rest from reference TRBV5-5 and TRBJ2-3): DAGVTQSPTHLIKTRGQQVTLRCSPISGHKSVSWYQQVLGQGPQFIFQYYEKEERGRGNFPDRFSARQFPNYSSELNVNALLLGDSALYLCASSPTSGGTDTQYFGPGTRLTVL.

V is TRBV27 and J is TRBJ1-5, with D possibly TRBD1 on 5 matching bases. Trimming left V 3 bases short and J 6 bases short, with 12 bases between. CDR3 length equals 14 residues. Germline V gene lookup returns CDR1 MNHEY and CDR2 SMNVEV (reference sequence). This CDR3 reads CASSFAGSGQPQHF. As DNA, the CDR3 is TGTGCCAGCAGTTTTGCAGGGTCGGGTCAGCCCCAGCATTTT.

The J gene is TRBJ2-5, the V gene TRBV6-2 or TRBV6-3; D may match TRBD1 or TRBD2 (5 bases each). The CDR3 is 14 amino acids. V was cut by 4 bases and J by 1 base, with 10 bases left in between. Germline V lookup: CDR1 MNHEY, CDR2 SVGEGT. CDR3 nucleotides: TGTGCCAGCAGTTGGGACCTAATCCAAGAGACCCAGTACTTC. The encoded protein is CASSWDLIQETQYF.

V usage is TRBV11-2 and J usage is TRBJ1-2, with unresolved D. V lost 4 bases and J lost 11, with 20 bases in between. This CDR3 comprises 14 residues. Germline loops: CDR1 SGHAT, CDR2 FQNNGV. The chain's CDR3 is CASSSQPGPAWYTF. CDR3 DNA: TGTGCCAGCAGCTCGCAACCGGGCCCGGCTTGGTACACCTTC.

This chain connects TRBV2 to TRBJ2-1, with 16 bases that match TRBD2. V dropped 7 bases and J dropped 8; count of bases not matched to a gene: 5. There are 15 residues in the CDR3. CDR1 is SNHLY, CDR2 FYNNEI, per germline. CDR3 bases: TGTGCCAGCAAGGGACTAGCGGGGGGGGCGGATGAGCAGTTCTTC. Its protein product is CASKGLAGGADEQFF.

The gene calls are TRBV28 and TRBJ2-2; 10 bases align to TRBD1. The V gene end was trimmed by 3 bases and the J gene end by 7 bases; junction bases not matched to a gene: 8. Germline V lookup: CDR1 MDHEN, CDR2 SYDVKM. The CDR3 runs to 16 residues. The CDR3 region is CASSFRGTGAGGELFF. The CDR3 DNA reads TGTGCCAGCAGTTTTCGTGGGACAGGGGCGGGCGGGGAGCTGTTTTTT.

The chain recombines TRBV5-5 with TRBJ2-2; TRBD2 matches 8 bases. After removal of 0 bases from V and 5 bases from J, the junction contained 6 bases not matched to a gene. Germline V gene lookup returns CDR1 SGHKS and CDR2 YYEKEE (reference sequence). This CDR3 is built from 16 residues. Here the CDR3 DNA reads TGTGCCAGCAGCTTGGCCGGGGGGGGAGGAACCGGGGAGCTGTTTTTT. This gives the protein CASSLAGGGGTGELFF.

The gene calls are TRBV9 and TRBJ2-2, with D tentatively TRBD1 (6 bases). V was shortened by 2 bases and J by 9 bases, with 14 bases between the two germline ends. This CDR3 contains 14 residues. Looked up from germline, CDR1 is SGDLS and CDR2 is YYNGEE. The CDR3 here is CASSVHRDPWELFF. The CDR3 DNA follows: TGTGCCAGCAGCGTCCACAGGGATCCCTGGGAGCTGTTTTTT.

Note on this clone: At the DNA level, this CDR3 is encoded by other sequences in the same sample as well. The J gene is TRBJ1-1, the V gene TRBV5-1; D perhaps matches TRBD1 (6 bases). Trimming removed 2 bases from V and 1 base from J, with 9 bases in between. CDR3 length: 14 amino acids. Germline V lookup: CDR1 SGHRS, CDR2 YFSETQ. CDR3 nucleotides: TGCGCCAGCAGCTTAAGGGGGGCGAACACTGAAGCTTTCTTT. This codes for CASSLRGANTEAFF.

The chain employs TRBV27 and TRBJ1-3; the D is unclear. V gave up 6 bases and J gave up 0 bases, with 6 bases separating them. Germline V lookup: CDR1 MNHEY, CDR2 SMNVEV (reference sequence). There are 13 residues in the CDR3. CDR3: CASSLYSGNTIYF. The CDR3 DNA sequence: TGTGCCAGCAGCCTCTACTCTGGAAACACCATATATTTT.

This chain joins TRBV3-1 (or the pseudogene TRBV3-2) and TRBJ2-7; no reliable D call. V gave up 5 bases and J gave up 3 bases, with 17 bases separating them. The CDR3 is made up of 15 amino acids. Germline V CDR1 and CDR2: LGHDT, YNNKEL (reference sequence). DNA of the CDR3: TGTGCCAGCAGCACTGAGGCGACTCGGGTCTACGAGCAGTACTTC. Amino acids: CASSTEATRVYEQYF.

The chain links TRBV5-8 to TRBJ1-1, with D unresolved. Between the trimmed V and J ends, which lost 2 bases and 2 bases, there was a span of 4 bases. This CDR3 has 12 amino acids. The V gene's germline CDR1 is SGHTS and CDR2 YDEGEE. The chain's CDR3 is CASSFRNTEAFF. DNA of the CDR3: TGTGCCAGCAGCTTTAGAAACACTGAAGCTTTCTTT.

The V and J genes are TRBV6-2 or TRBV6-3 and TRBJ2-2, with 8 nucleotides matching TRBD2. After removal of 4 bases from V and 7 bases from J, the junction contained 8 bases not matched to a gene. The CDR3 has 15 residues. CDR1 is MNHEY, CDR2 SVGEGT, per germline. In DNA form, the CDR3 reads TGTGCCAGCAGTTCCAGAGCGGGAGTATTCGGGGAGCTGTTTTTT. Its protein is CASSSRAGVFGELFF.

This chain joins TRBV7-8 and TRBJ2-1, with 13 bases matching TRBD2. Looked up from germline, CDR1 is SGHVS and CDR2 is FQNEAQ. V lost 5 bases, J lost 10 bases, and 5 bases stayed unmatched. CDR3 length: 14 amino acids. The CDR3 DNA reads as TGTGCCAGCAGCGATGGACTAGCGGGAGACGAGCAGTTCTTC. It is translated as CASSDGLAGDEQFF.

The rearrangement uses TRBV3-1 (or the pseudogene TRBV3-2) and TRBJ1-1; possible D gene TRBD1, 5 bases. The germline CDR1 and CDR2 sequences are LGHDT and YNNKEL (reference sequence). This CDR3 has 12 residues. V dropped 8 bases and J dropped 6 bases, with 13 bases sitting between them. This CDR3 reads CASGFGGAEAFF. The CDR3 DNA follows: TGTGCCAGCGGGTTTGGGGGAGCTGAAGCTTTCTTT.

The chain has TRBV4-2 and TRBJ1-2; D is perhaps TRBD1 (5 bases). The V gene lost 0 bases and the J gene lost 3 bases, with 11 bases spanning the gap. The CDR3 sequence is 15 residues long. Germline V lookup: CDR1 LGHNA, CDR2 YNFKEQ. The CDR3 spells CASSQDTGEDYGYTF. The CDR3 nucleotides read TGTGCCAGCAGCCAAGATACGGGGGAAGACTATGGCTACACCTTC.

V and J are TRBV29-1 and TRBJ1-5; the D gene is possibly TRBD1 (5 bases). The germline gives CDR1 SQVTM, CDR2 ANQGSEA. The CDR3 contains 12 residues. The V gene lost 5 bases and the J gene lost 4 bases, with 9 bases spanning the gap. The CDR3 DNA reads TGCAGCGTTCGGGACCGAAATCAGCCCCAGCATTTT. This encodes CSVRDRNQPQHF.